Shown below are 19 T cell receptor beta chains from a single sample sequenced in a study of early T cells in non-severe SARS-CoV-2 infection. TCRdb re-analysed the 5' RACE reads in MiXCR, keeping a single row per CDR3 protein. The data hold fewer than 80,000 distinct CDR3 sequences, with roughly 8.7% observed a single time. Sequenced input: whole blood. The receptors stem from an adult who was a healthcare worker with PCR-confirmed SARS-CoV-2 infection or an uninfected control (not recorded which).

In nucleotides, the CDR3 is TGTGCCAGCAGCTACTTCGGCTGGGGGGGTCGCACAGATACGCAGTATTTT. It translates to CASSYFGWGGRTDTQYF. The chain combines TRBV7-8 with TRBJ2-3; 7 positions agree with TRBD2. CDR3 length: 17 amino acids. Germline V gene sequence: CDR1 SGHVS, CDR2 FQNEAQ. V lost 4 bases to trimming and J lost 1 base; unmatched junction nucleotides: 11.

This clonotype has a count of ten or more. The gene calls are TRBV7-9 and TRBJ2-2; no firm D call. Trimming stripped 0 bases from V and 0 bases from J, with 5 bases between. Germline V gene lookup returns CDR1 SEHNR and CDR2 FQNEAQ (reference sequence). The CDR3 has 15 amino acids. CDR3 region: CASSLATANTGELFF. The CDR3 coding sequence is TGTGCCAGCAGCTTAGCGACGGCGAACACCGGGGAGCTGTTTTTT.

In its sample, this clonotype was seen many times. For the CDR3, the DNA is TGTGCCAGCAGCCAAGTAAACGGTAATGAGCAGTTCTTC. Translation: CASSQVNGNEQFF. The V gene is TRBV3-1, the J gene TRBJ2-1; unclear D gene. CDR1 is LGHDT, CDR2 YNNKEL, per germline (reference sequence). This CDR3 region has 13 residues. V was pared by 1 base and J by 7 bases, with 8 bases between.

This clonotype was seen a few times. The genes are TRBV5-4 and TRBJ2-3, with a weak D call TRBD1 (6 bases). Deletions cut 2 bases from V and 1 base from J, with 11 bases between. The CDR3 length is 15 residues. Germline loops: CDR1 SGHNT, CDR2 YYREEE (reference sequence). The CDR3 nucleotides are TGTGCCAGCAGCTTACCAGGGGTTGGCACAGATACGCAGTATTTT. It encodes CASSLPGVGTDTQYF.

This clonotype was counted a single time. The chain is built from TRBV30 and TRBJ2-1; D not certain. V gave up 5 bases and J gave up 0 bases, with 14 bases separating them. Germline loops: CDR1 GTSNPN, CDR2 SVGIG (reference sequence). The CDR3 has 15 amino acids. DNA of the CDR3: TGTGCCTGGGATGCCGGATGGGACTCCTACAATGAGCAGTTCTTC. It encodes CAWDAGWDSYNEQFF.

The chain couples TRBV5-5 to TRBJ2-2; weak D call: TRBD1 (5 bases). The CDR3 spans 14 residues. The V gene's germline CDR1 is SGHKS and CDR2 YYEKEE (reference sequence). V dropped 4 bases and J dropped 1 base, with 8 bases sitting between them. The CDR3 nucleotides read TGTGCCAGCAGCCTGACAGTGAACACCGGGGAGCTGTTTTTT. This encodes CASSLTVNTGELFF. Filled out from reference TRBV5-5 and TRBJ2-2, the complete variable domain reads DAGVTQSPTHLIKTRGQQVTLRCSPISGHKSVSWYQQVLGQGPQFIFQYYEKEERGRGNFPDRFSARQFPNYSSELNVNALLLGDSALYLCASSLTVNTGELFFGEGSRLTVL.

This clonotype appeared many times. The chain couples TRBV4-1 to TRBJ2-3; 11 nucleotides align to TRBD2. The trim removed 3 bases at V and 4 bases at J, leaving 9 bases unmatched. Germline V gene lookup returns CDR1 MGHRA and CDR2 YSYEKL. The CDR3 sequence is 17 residues long. The CDR3 DNA reads as TGCGCCAGCAGCCATGGTAGCGGGAGGGCCAGGGCAGATACGCAGTATTTT. Residues: CASSHGSGRARADTQYF.

V and J are TRBV14 and TRBJ2-3, with 9 bases identical to TRBD2. Germline trimming cut 1 base from V and 6 bases from J; bases unmatched to any gene: 11. The germline CDR1 and CDR2 sequences are SGHDN and FVKESK. There are 17 residues in the CDR3. CDR3 residues: CASSQVSAGGPRDTQYF. As DNA, the CDR3 is TGTGCCAGCAGCCAAGTTTCAGCGGGGGGTCCTCGGGATACGCAGTATTTT.

V and J are TRBV7-9 and TRBJ2-5, with D maybe TRBD2 (5 bases). The germline V and J ends were trimmed by 5 bases and 4 bases, with 11 bases remaining between them. This CDR3 is built from 13 residues. Germline loops: CDR1 SEHNR, CDR2 FQNEAQ (reference sequence). CDR3 residues: CASSPSGGETQYF. CDR3 DNA: TGTGCCAGCAGCCCGAGCGGAGGAGAGACCCAGTACTTC.

In its sample, this clonotype was seen many times. This chain links TRBV10-2 with TRBJ1-1, with D possibly matching TRBD1 (6 bases). This CDR3 contains 13 residues. Between the trimmed V and J ends, which lost 5 bases and 1 base, there was a span of 8 bases. CDR1 is WSHSY and CDR2 is SAAADI in the germline V gene. CDR3 coding DNA: TGCGCCAGCAGTACGACAGGGAACACTGAAGCTTTCTTT. The encoded protein is CASSTTGNTEAFF.

This clonotype was found a few times. As DNA, the CDR3 is TGTGCCAGCAGCTCAACAGGGGGCTTTGAGCAGTTCTTC. Protein product: CASSSTGGFEQFF. The chain recombines TRBV7-8 with TRBJ2-1; 9 bases align to TRBD1. Per the germline V gene, CDR1 is SGHVS and CDR2 is FQNEAQ. The CDR3 is 13 residues long. Trimming took 4 bases from V and 9 from J; bases not matched to a gene: 4.

This clonotype was seen repeatedly, ten times or more. This chain links TRBV5-5 with TRBJ2-1, with 12 positions matching TRBD2. Germline lookup yields CDR1 SGHKS and CDR2 YYEKEE (reference sequence). The CDR3 is 17 residues long. With 2 bases clipped from V and 6 bases from J, the junction kept 9 bases outside the gene matches. The CDR3 DNA follows: TGTGCCAGCAGCTTCCGACTAGCGGGAGTGAGGGGCAATGAGCAGTTCTTC. Translation gives CASSFRLAGVRGNEQFF.

The chain has TRBV19 and TRBJ2-5, with a tentative D call TRBD2 (6 bases). Germline V gene lookup returns CDR1 LNHDA and CDR2 SQIVND (reference sequence). The V and J ends lost 5 bases and 5 bases respectively, with 24 bases between them. The CDR3 loop spans 17 amino acids. The CDR3 region is CASSLPSATGLVETQYF. CDR3 DNA: TGTGCCAGTAGTCTCCCTAGCGCAACCGGATTAGTGGAGACCCAGTACTTC.

This clonotype has a handful of counts. The chain uses TRBV6-6 and TRBJ2-1; 9 nucleotides match TRBD2. CDR1 is MNHNY, CDR2 SVGAGI, per germline (reference sequence). J gave up 0 bases and V 6 bases, and 15 bases lay outside the gene matches. The CDR3 spans 19 residues. CDR3 in DNA: TGTGCCAGCAGCTTAGCGGGAGCCGACCTACGGAGCTCCTACAATGAGCAGTTCTTC. Amino acid sequence: CASSLAGADLRSSYNEQFF.

The table lists this clonotype with a few counts. The genes are TRBV4-3 and TRBJ2-2; TRBD1 matches 9 bases. Per the germline V gene, CDR1 is LGHNA and CDR2 is YSLEER. The CDR3 loop spans 15 amino acids. V was clipped by 6 bases and J by 6 bases; unmatched bases: 8. The CDR3 is CASRYGQGTPGELFF. CDR3 DNA sequence: TGCGCCAGCAGATACGGACAGGGGACCCCCGGGGAGCTGTTTTTT.

This clonotype rates as medium-sized. V is TRBV11-1 and J is TRBJ2-7; either TRBD1 or TRBD2 may fit D (5 bases each). The V gene lost 1 base and the J gene lost 3 bases, with 16 bases spanning the gap. The CDR3 runs to 16 residues. CDR1 is SGHAT, CDR2 FQDESV, per germline (reference sequence). CDR3 sequence reads: CASSLGKDWGHYEQYF. DNA of the CDR3: TGTGCCAGCAGCTTAGGAAAGGACTGGGGCCACTACGAGCAGTACTTC.

This clonotype was counted many times. This rearrangement joins TRBV29-1 to TRBJ1-1; 8 bases line up with TRBD1. Germline loops: CDR1 SQVTM, CDR2 ANQGSEA. The CDR3 runs to 15 residues. J lost 1 base, V lost 3 bases, and 7 bases had no gene match. The CDR3 DNA follows: TGCAGCGTTGACAGGACAGGGCAGGAGAACACTGAAGCTTTCTTT. It encodes CSVDRTGQENTEAFF.

The chain links TRBV4-2 to TRBJ1-1; D unclear. The V end was cut by 0 bases, the J end by 4 bases, with 9 bases between. Germline values: CDR1 LGHNA, CDR2 YNFKEQ. This CDR3 spans 14 amino acids. This chain's CDR3 is CASSQDLRATEAFF. Here the CDR3 DNA reads TGTGCCAGCAGCCAAGATTTACGGGCCACTGAAGCTTTCTTT.

The J gene is TRBJ1-5, the V gene TRBV19; 7 nucleotides match TRBD1. Per germline, CDR1 LNHDA and CDR2 SQIVND (reference sequence). The CDR3 is made up of 15 amino acids. V lost 3 bases and J lost 5; bases outside the gene matches: 7. This chain's CDR3 is CASSISWQGDQPQHF. DNA of the CDR3: TGTGCCAGTAGTATTTCTTGGCAGGGGGATCAGCCCCAGCATTTT.